The rows below give T cell receptor beta chains drawn from one sample of a study of PD-L1 blockade in urothelial cancer. Clones were read by immunoSEQ multiplex PCR, and TCRdb kept only the in-frame ones, dropping some. The sample contains 35,000 to 40,000 clones, roughly 82% of which appear only once. The sequencing here drew on PBMCs, taken around atezolizumab (anti-PD-L1) treatment. The receptors derive from a man in his 60s with urothelial cancer. Both conserved end residues are part of each CDR3. D genes are given only for firm matches. Size tells how often a clone was seen (once, few, many) or the class of an expanded clone, and some rows leave it out.

V	size	D	J	DNA	CDR3
TRBV6-1	NA	NA	TRBJ1-3	TGTGCCAGCACCAGGAACTCTGGAAACACCATATATTTT	CASTRNSGNTIYF
TRBV19	NA	TRBD2	TRBJ2-2	TGTGCCAGTAGTAGTCAGACTAGCTGGGACACCGGGGAGCTGTTTTTT	CASSSQTSWDTGELFF
TRBV5-6	NA	TRBD1	TRBJ1-2	TGTGCCAGCAGCCCAGGACAGGGGGCGCGGGGTGGCTACACCTTC	CASSPGQGARGGYTF
TRBV9	NA	NA	TRBJ1-1	TGTGCCAGCAAAAGCGGTAACACTGAAGCTTTCTTT	CASKSGNTEAFF
TRBV19	NA	TRBD1	TRBJ2-1	TGTGCCAGTAGTTCCTCCGGGACAGGAGCTACTGAGCAGTTCTTC	CASSSSGTGATEQFF
TRBV14	NA	NA	TRBJ1-6	TGTGCCAGCAGCCGGTCAGAAAATTCACCCCTCCACTTT	CASSRSENSPLHF
TRBV19	NA	TRBD2	TRBJ2-5	TGTGCCAGTAAACCCCCGGGGGGGAGAGAGACCCAGTACTTC	CASKPPGGRETQYF
TRBV5-1	NA	NA	TRBJ2-7	TGCGCCAGCAGCCGGGACTCCTTAGCGGACGAGCAGTACTTC	CASSRDSLADEQYF
TRBV5-1	NA	TRBD2	TRBJ2-3	TGCGCCAGCCGCCCCAGCGGGGGGGCCTCAGATACGCAGTATTTT	CASRPSGGASDTQYF
TRBV11-2	once	TRBD2	TRBJ2-7	TGTGCCAGCAGCCCCTTTCCCGGGGGGGCCCCGGACGAGCAGTACTTC	CASSPFPGGAPDEQYF
TRBV30	NA	TRBD2	TRBJ2-7	TGTGCCTGGAGACGCGGGGGAGCCCTGGACGAGCAGTACTTC	CAWRRGGALDEQYF
TRBV27	NA	NA	TRBJ1-1	TGTGCCAGCAGGGTCTCCCGAACAGGGACGAACACTGAAGCTTTCTTT	CASRVSRTGTNTEAFF
TRBV15	NA	NA	TRBJ2-2	TGTGCCACCAGCAGCGGCTTACAGGGTTACACCGGGGAGCTGTTTTTT	CATSSGLQGYTGELFF
TRBV19	NA	NA	TRBJ2-7	TGTGCCAGTAGTTTAACAGGGAGCTCCTACGAGCAGTACTTC	CASSLTGSSYEQYF
TRBV12-5	few	TRBD1	TRBJ2-1	TGTGCTAGTGGTTGGTCCCCGGGACAGGGGGCAGGAAATGAGCAGTTCTTC	CASGWSPGQGAGNEQFF
TRBV28	few	TRBD2	TRBJ2-7	TGTGCCAGCAGCGGTCTAGCGGGGGAAGTCGAGCAGTACTTC	CASSGLAGEVEQYF
TRBV9	NA	NA	TRBJ1-1	TGTGCCAGCAGCCCGTCCCCAGAGGGTGAAGCTTTCTTT	CASSPSPEGEAFF
TRBV6-5	NA	NA	TRBJ2-7	TGTGCCAGCAGTTACTCGGGGGGGCCATCGTACGAGCAGTACTTC	CASSYSGGPSYEQYF
TRBV18	NA	TRBD2	TRBJ2-2	TGTGCCAGCTCACCTCCTGGACTAGCGGGGGGCACCGGGGAGCTGTTTTTT	CASSPPGLAGGTGELFF
TRBV19	NA	TRBD1	TRBJ2-3	TGTGCCAGTAGACAGGGGGCGCTTTCGGATACGCAGTATTTT	CASRQGALSDTQYF
TRBV7-2	NA	TRBD1	TRBJ1-2	TGTGCCAGCAGCTCCACAGGGGGCGGGGGCTACACCTTC	CASSSTGGGGYTF
TRBV6-6	NA	TRBD1	TRBJ1-6	TGTGCCAGCAGCCGACAGGGGTATAATTCACCCCTCCACTTT	CASSRQGYNSPLHF
TRBV4-1	few	TRBD1	TRBJ2-1	TGCGCCAGCAGCCGCCGGGACAGTGAAAAAGATGAGCAGTTCTTC	CASSRRDSEKDEQFF
TRBV11-3	few	TRBD1	TRBJ1-1	TGTGCCAGCAGCTTAGGTGGGGACAGGGGCACTGAAGCTTTCTTT	CASSLGGDRGTEAFF
TRBV5-6	NA	TRBD1	TRBJ1-2	TGTGCCAGCAGCTTAACAACAGGGGTGGATGGCTACACCTTC	CASSLTTGVDGYTF
TRBV7-2	NA	NA	TRBJ2-7	TGTGCCAGCAGCTTAAGGACTGGGGACTACGAGCAGTACTTC	CASSLRTGDYEQYF
TRBV28	NA	NA	TRBJ2-3	TGTGCCAGCAGATACACAGATACGCAGTATTTT	CASRYTDTQYF
TRBV25-1	NA	NA	TRBJ2-5	TGTGCCAGCAGTGTAGGGGCAAGGGAGACCCAGTACTTC	CASSVGARETQYF
TRBV5-6	NA	TRBD1	TRBJ1-2	TGTGCCAGCAGCCGGGACAGGGTAACCTATGGCTACACCTTC	CASSRDRVTYGYTF